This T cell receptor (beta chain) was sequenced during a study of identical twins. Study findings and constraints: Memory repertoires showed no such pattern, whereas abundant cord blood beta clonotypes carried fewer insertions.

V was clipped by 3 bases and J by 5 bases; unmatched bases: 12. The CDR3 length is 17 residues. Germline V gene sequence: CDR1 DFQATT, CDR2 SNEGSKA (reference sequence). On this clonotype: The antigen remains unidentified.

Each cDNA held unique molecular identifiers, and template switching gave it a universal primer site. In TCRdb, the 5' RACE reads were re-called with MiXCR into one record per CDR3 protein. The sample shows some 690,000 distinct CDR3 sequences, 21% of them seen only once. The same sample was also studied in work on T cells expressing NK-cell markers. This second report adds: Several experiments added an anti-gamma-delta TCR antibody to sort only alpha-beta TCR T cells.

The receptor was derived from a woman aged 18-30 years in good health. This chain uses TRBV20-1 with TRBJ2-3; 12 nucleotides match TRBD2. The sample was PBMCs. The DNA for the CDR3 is TGCAGTGCTAGGAGGGGACTAGCGGGCGCATGGAAAGATACGCAGTATTTT. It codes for CSARRGLAGAWKDTQYF.